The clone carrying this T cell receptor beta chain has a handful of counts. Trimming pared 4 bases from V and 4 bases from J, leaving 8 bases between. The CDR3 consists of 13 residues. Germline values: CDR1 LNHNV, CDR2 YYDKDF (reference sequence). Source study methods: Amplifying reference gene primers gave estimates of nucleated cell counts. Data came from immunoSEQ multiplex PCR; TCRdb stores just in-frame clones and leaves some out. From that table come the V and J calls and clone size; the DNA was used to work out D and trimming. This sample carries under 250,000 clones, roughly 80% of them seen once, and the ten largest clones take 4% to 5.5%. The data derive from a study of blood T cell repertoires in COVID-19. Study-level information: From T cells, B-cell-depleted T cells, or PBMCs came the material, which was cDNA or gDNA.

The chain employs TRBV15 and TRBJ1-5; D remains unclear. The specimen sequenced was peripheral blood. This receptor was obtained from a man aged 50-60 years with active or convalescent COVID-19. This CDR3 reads CATSKVANQPQHF. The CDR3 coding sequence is TGTGCCACCAGCAAGGTAGCAAATCAGCCCCAGCATTTT.